The clone carrying this TCR beta chain was seen a handful of times. Authors' data handling: Reference gene primers were amplified, and this amplification served to estimate nucleated cell counts. Clones were read by immunoSEQ multiplex PCR, and TCRdb kept only the in-frame ones, dropping some. V and J calls and clone size follow that table, whereas D and trimming were derived from the DNA. Seen here are 300,000 to 450,000 clones, approximately 86% observed once, and the top ten hold around 3%. The sample belongs to a study of blood T cell repertoires in COVID-19. On the study more broadly: Researchers got acute and convalescent COVID-19 samples from the United States, Italy and Spain. PBMCs, B-cell-depleted T cells, or T cells were the source of the cDNA or gDNA that made up the material.

There are 13 residues in the CDR3. Germline CDR1 and CDR2: SGHTA and FQGTGA. Unmatched junction bases numbered 2, after V lost 2 bases and J lost 4 bases. Specimen: peripheral blood. This chain connects TRBV7-3 to TRBJ2-7, with TRBD2 identical over 7 bases. The source is a human donor in a cohort sampled during active COVID-19. DNA for the CDR3: TGTGCCAGCAGCTTATGGGGGGGTTACGAGCAGTACTTC. This encodes CASSLWGGYEQYF.